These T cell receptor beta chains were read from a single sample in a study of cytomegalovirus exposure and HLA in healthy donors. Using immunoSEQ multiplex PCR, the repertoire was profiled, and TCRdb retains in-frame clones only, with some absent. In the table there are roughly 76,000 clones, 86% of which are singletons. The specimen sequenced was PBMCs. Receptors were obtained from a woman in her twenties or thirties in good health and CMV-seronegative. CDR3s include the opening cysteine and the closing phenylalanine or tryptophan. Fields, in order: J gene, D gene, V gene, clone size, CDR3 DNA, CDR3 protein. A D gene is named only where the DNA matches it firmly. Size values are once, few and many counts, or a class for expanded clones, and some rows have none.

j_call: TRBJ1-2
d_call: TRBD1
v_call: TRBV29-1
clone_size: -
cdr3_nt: TGCAGCGGCCGGACAGGGACGCATGGCTACACCTTC
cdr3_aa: CSGRTGTHGYTF

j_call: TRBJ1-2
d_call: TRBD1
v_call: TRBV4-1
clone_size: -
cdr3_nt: TGCGCCAGCAGCCAAGAGGGGAGACAGGGGGACTATGGCTACACCTTC
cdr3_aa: CASSQEGRQGDYGYTF

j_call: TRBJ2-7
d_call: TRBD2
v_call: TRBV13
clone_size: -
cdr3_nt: TGTGCCAGCAGCTTAGTTACTAGCGGGCGGGACGAGCAGTACTTC
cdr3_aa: CASSLVTSGRDEQYF

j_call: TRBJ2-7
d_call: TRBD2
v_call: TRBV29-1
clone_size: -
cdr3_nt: TGCAGCGTTGAGACCTCTAGCGGGAGCTCCTACGAGCAGTACTTC
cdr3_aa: CSVETSSGSSYEQYF

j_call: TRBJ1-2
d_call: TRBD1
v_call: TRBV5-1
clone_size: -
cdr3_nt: TGCGCCAGCAGCTTCCTTACAGGGGGCTATGGCTACACCTTC
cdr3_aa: CASSFLTGGYGYTF

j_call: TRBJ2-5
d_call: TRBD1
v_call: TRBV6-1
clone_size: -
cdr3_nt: TGTGCCAGCAGTGGTAGCAGGGGGCAAGAGACCCAGTACTTC
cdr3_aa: CASSGSRGQETQYF

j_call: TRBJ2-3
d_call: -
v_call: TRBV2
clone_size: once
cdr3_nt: TGTGCCAGCAGTGGAGGCGGGGATACGCAGTATTTT
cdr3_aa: CASSGGGDTQYF

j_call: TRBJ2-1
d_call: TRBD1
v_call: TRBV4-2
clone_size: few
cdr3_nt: TGTGCCAGCAGCCAAGGGCCCAGGACAGGGGTCAATGAGCAGTTCTTC
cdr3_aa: CASSQGPRTGVNEQFF

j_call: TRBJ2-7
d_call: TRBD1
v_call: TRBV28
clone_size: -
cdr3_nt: TGTGCCAGCATCCCGGGACAGGGGTTTACCTACGGGCAGTACTTC
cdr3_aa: CASIPGQGFTYGQYF

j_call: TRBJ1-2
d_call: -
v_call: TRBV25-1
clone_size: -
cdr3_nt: TGTGCCAGCAGTGACCCTATGACTAACTATGGCTACACCTTC
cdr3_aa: CASSDPMTNYGYTF

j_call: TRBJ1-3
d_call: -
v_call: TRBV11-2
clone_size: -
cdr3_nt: TGTGCCAGCAGCTTAGGCCAGGTCTCTGGAAACACCATATATTTT
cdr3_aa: CASSLGQVSGNTIYF

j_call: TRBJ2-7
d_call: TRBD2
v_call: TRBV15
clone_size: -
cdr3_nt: TGTGCCACCAGCACCCGACTAGCGGGGGCCTACGAGCAGTACTTC
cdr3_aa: CATSTRLAGAYEQYF

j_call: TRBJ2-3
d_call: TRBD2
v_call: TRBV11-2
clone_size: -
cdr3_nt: TGTGCCAGCAGCCCTGGACTAGCGGGAGAGTCTTTATTGGATACGCAGTATTTT
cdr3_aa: CASSPGLAGESLLDTQYF